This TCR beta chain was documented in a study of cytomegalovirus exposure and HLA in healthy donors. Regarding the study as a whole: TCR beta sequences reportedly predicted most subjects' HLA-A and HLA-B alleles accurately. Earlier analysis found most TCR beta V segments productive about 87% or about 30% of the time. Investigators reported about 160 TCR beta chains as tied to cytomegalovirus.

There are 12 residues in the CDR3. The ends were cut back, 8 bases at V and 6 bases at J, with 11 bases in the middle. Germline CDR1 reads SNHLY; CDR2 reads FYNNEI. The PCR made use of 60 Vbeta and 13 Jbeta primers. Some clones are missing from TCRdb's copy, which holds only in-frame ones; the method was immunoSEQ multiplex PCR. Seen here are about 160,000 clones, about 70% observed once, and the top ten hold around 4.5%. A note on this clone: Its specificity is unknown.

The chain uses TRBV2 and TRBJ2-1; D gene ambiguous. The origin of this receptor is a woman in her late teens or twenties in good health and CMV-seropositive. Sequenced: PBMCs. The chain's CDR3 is CASAPTGNEQFF. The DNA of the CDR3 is TGTGCCAGCGCGCCAACGGGCAATGAGCAGTTCTTC.